These 17 T cell receptor beta chains were sequenced from one sample in a study of blood T cell repertoires in COVID-19. Sequenced by immunoSEQ multiplex PCR; TCRdb stores in-frame clones only, minus some. This sample has hundreds of thousands of clones, with approximately 84% found just once. Source material: peripheral blood. These receptor sequences come from a woman at least 80 years old with acute or convalescent COVID-19.

This clone was observed a few times. The chain uses TRBV19 and TRBJ1-3, with D unresolved. This CDR3 is built from 15 residues. With 7 bases removed from V and 0 bases from J, the gap between germline ends came to 13 bases. Germline V gene sequence: CDR1 LNHDA, CDR2 SQIVND (reference sequence). CDR3 in amino acids: CASKRRQDSGNTIYF. The CDR3 region has the DNA TGTGCCAGTAAACGCAGGCAAGACTCTGGAAACACCATATATTTT. Looking up the rest from reference TRBV19 and TRBJ1-3 gives the full variable domain: DGGITQSPKYLFRKEGQNVTLSCEQNLNHDAMYWYRQDPGQGLRLIYYSQIVNDFQKGDIAEGYSVSREKKESFPLTVTSAQKNPTAFYLCASKRRQDSGNTIYFGEGSWLTVV.

CDR3 in DNA: TGCGCCAGCAGCTTGAGGGGCAGCATCTCCTACGAGCAGTACTTC. This translates into CASSLRGSISYEQYF. V usage is TRBV5-1 and J usage is TRBJ2-7, with D possibly being TRBD1 (5 bases). Deletions cut 1 base from V and 0 bases from J, with 11 bases between. The CDR3 runs to 15 residues. In germline, CDR1 is SGHRS, CDR2 YFSETQ.

The rearrangement uses TRBV10-3 and TRBJ2-2; TRBD2 is a possible D gene (6 bases). CDR3 length equals 16 residues. CDR1 is ENHRY, CDR2 SYGVKD, per germline. V gave up 5 bases and J gave up 1 base, with 14 bases separating them. CDR3 coding DNA: TGTGCCATCAGTCCAACTCGGGAGAGGAACACCGGGGAGCTGTTTTTT. Protein product: CAISPTRERNTGELFF.

On this clone itself: The junction differs from germline at one of its ends, possibly a read error. The gene calls are TRBV7-7 and TRBJ2-1; 11 nucleotides line up with TRBD2. CDR3 length equals 13 residues. Germline V gives CDR1 SSHAT, CDR2 FNYEAQ (reference sequence). This CDR3 reads CASSLLAGDEQFF. The CDR3 region has the DNA TGTGCTAGCAGCTTACTAGCGGGAGATGAGCAGTTCTTC.

Concerning this clone: One end of the junction varies from germline; a read error may be responsible. V usage is TRBV27 and J usage is TRBJ2-7; a possible D gene is TRBD1 (6 bases). This CDR3 has 18 amino acids. Germline V gene data show CDR1 as MNHEY and CDR2 as SMNVEV (reference sequence). DNA of the CDR3: TGTGCCAGCAGTACCCACCTCGACAGGCTCTTTCCGATGCCCCGCCCCGTCTTC. This codes for CASSTHLDRLFPMPRPVF.

This clone has more than one count but fewer than ten. The rearrangement uses TRBV11-2 and TRBJ2-5; 7 nucleotides line up with TRBD2. The CDR3 extends over 14 amino acids. Trimming at V came to 1 base and at J to 7 bases, leaving 6 bases not matched to a gene. Germline V lookup: CDR1 SGHAT, CDR2 FQNNGV. The CDR3 reads CASSLGGLFGTQYF. DNA for the CDR3: TGTGCCAGCAGCTTAGGGGGACTATTCGGGACCCAGTACTTC.

The genes are TRBV29-1 and TRBJ1-4; maybe TRBD1 (5 bases). This CDR3 comprises 13 residues. Trimming stripped 7 bases from V and 8 bases from J, with 17 bases between. Per germline, CDR1 SQVTM and CDR2 ANQGSEA. The CDR3 spells CSALGGVGEKLFF. Here the CDR3 DNA reads TGCAGCGCTCTTGGGGGGGTTGGGGAAAAACTGTTTTTT.

The genes are TRBV4-3 and TRBJ1-2; 7 bases map to TRBD1. CDR3 length equals 17 residues. The V and J ends lost 0 bases and 1 base, in that order; junction bases with no gene match: 8. Germline loops: CDR1 LGHNA, CDR2 YSLEER. CDR3 coding DNA: TGCGCCAGCAGCCAAGAGGCCGGGACAGCGCTTAACTATGGCTACACCTTC. Its protein product is CASSQEAGTALNYGYTF.

The chain couples TRBV6-5 to TRBJ2-5, with D possibly being TRBD1 (7 bases). V gave up 8 bases and J gave up 5 bases, with 18 bases separating them. This CDR3 comprises 14 residues. The germline gives CDR1 MNHEY, CDR2 SVGAGI. The CDR3 bases are TGTGCCAGCCGACAGGGTGGAGGGTGGGAGACCCAGTACTTC. Translating gives CASRQGGGWETQYF.

The chain carries TRBV6-2 or TRBV6-3 and TRBJ2-7; weak D call: TRBD1 (6 bases). From germline, CDR1 is MNHEY and CDR2 SVGEGT. The ends were cut back, 2 bases at V and 3 bases at J, with 8 bases in the middle. The CDR3 is 13 amino acids. This CDR3 is CASSYGTRYEQYF. The CDR3 coding sequence is TGTGCCAGCAGTTACGGGACACGCTACGAGCAGTACTTC.

V and J are TRBV20-1 and TRBJ2-5; D call uncertain. V lost 3 bases, J lost 7 bases, and 12 bases lay in between. The CDR3 is 12 residues long. Per germline, CDR1 DFQATT and CDR2 SNEGSKA (reference sequence). The CDR3 sequence is CSASFTARTQYF. The CDR3 DNA follows: TGCAGTGCTAGTTTTACAGCACGGACCCAGTACTTC.

This chain uses TRBV7-2 with TRBJ2-3, with 8 bases identical to TRBD2. The V gene's germline CDR1 is SGHTA and CDR2 FQGNSA. With 5 bases clipped from V and 1 base from J, the junction kept 5 bases outside the gene matches. CDR3 length: 15 amino acids. CDR3 amino acids: CASSISGMGTDTQYF. In nucleotides, the CDR3 is TGTGCCAGCAGCATTAGCGGGATGGGCACAGATACGCAGTATTTT.

J is TRBJ1-4 and V is TRBV4-2; 7 bases are shared with TRBD1. The CDR3 is made up of 15 amino acids. CDR1 is LGHNA and CDR2 is YNFKEQ in the germline V gene. The V segment lost 4 bases and the J segment 7 bases; nucleotides outside the gene matches: 9. The CDR3: CASSLDRAGGEKLFF. CDR3 DNA: TGTGCCAGCAGCCTCGACAGGGCGGGGGGTGAAAAACTGTTTTTT.

The chain links TRBV7-2 to TRBJ1-1; D is perhaps TRBD1 (6 bases). Trimming left V 1 base short and J 7 bases short, with 10 bases between. Germline V gives CDR1 SGHTA, CDR2 FQGNSA. The CDR3 runs to 13 residues. CDR3 sequence (DNA): TGTGCCAGCAGCTTAGTTTGGACAGTTGAAGCTTTCTTT. Its translation: CASSLVWTVEAFF.

The chain uses TRBV5-5 and TRBJ1-2; TRBD1 matches at 7 bases. J gave up 4 bases and V 1 base, and 7 bases lay outside the gene matches. Per the germline V gene, CDR1 is SGHKS and CDR2 is YYEKEE (reference sequence). This CDR3 is built from 15 residues. The CDR3 protein is CASSLYRDRPYGYTF. CDR3 in DNA: TGTGCCAGCAGCTTGTACCGGGACAGACCCTATGGCTACACCTTC.

The chain links TRBV7-3 to TRBJ2-5; 15 positions match TRBD2. Looked up from germline, CDR1 is SGHTA and CDR2 is FQGTGA. V lost 3 bases to trimming and J lost 5 bases; unmatched junction nucleotides: 4. This CDR3 region has 16 residues. CDR3 bases: TGTGCCAGCAGCTTTCGGACTAGCGGGAGGGGGGAGACCCAGTACTTC. Translating it yields CASSFRTSGRGETQYF.

Points on this clone: Germline and junction disagree at one end, which may indicate a read error. The chain links TRBV7-7 to TRBJ2-5, with no clear D. This CDR3 comprises 16 residues. Germline loops: CDR1 SSHAT, CDR2 FNYEAQ (reference sequence). This CDR3 is CASSRGHAVTQETQYF. The CDR3 nucleotides read TGTGCTAGCAGCCGAGGCCATGCAGTAACCCAAGAGACCCAGTACTTC.